The 7 T cell receptor beta chains below all came from one sample that was sequenced in a study of cytomegalovirus exposure and HLA in healthy donors. Primers for the PCR totalled 60 Vbeta and 13 Jbeta. TCRdb keeps only in-frame clones here, not all; method: immunoSEQ multiplex PCR. The table includes 150,000 to 170,000 clones, approximately 75% detected once. The sequenced material came from PBMCs. These receptors came from a man aged 18 to 35 in good health and CMV-seronegative.

The J gene is TRBJ2-7, the V gene TRBV28, with 9 nucleotides matching TRBD1. In germline, CDR1 is MDHEN, CDR2 SYDVKM. Trimming cost V 4 bases and J 6 bases; bases outside gene matches: 13. The length of the CDR3 is 16 residues. CDR3 amino acids: CASSSIFRDRVGEQYV. CDR3 nucleotide sequence: TGTGCCAGCAGTTCGATATTCCGGGACAGGGTTGGCGAGCAGTACGTC.

This clone was recorded only once. The gene calls are TRBV9 and TRBJ2-5; D is unresolved. This CDR3 contains 14 residues. Deletions cut 2 bases from V and 0 bases from J, with 8 bases between. Germline lookup yields CDR1 SGDLS and CDR2 YYNGEE. In DNA form, the CDR3 reads TGTGCCAGCAGCGTTGGCCCGTACCAAGAGACCCAGTACTTC. Translated, it gives CASSVGPYQETQYF.

This chain connects TRBV29-1 to TRBJ1-2; 9 nucleotides agree with TRBD1. The CDR3 loop spans 13 amino acids. With 3 bases clipped from V and 6 bases from J, the junction kept 5 bases outside the gene matches. Germline CDR1 SQVTM, CDR2 ANQGSEA. The CDR3 sequence is CSVDRTGADGYTF. The CDR3 coding sequence is TGCAGCGTTGACCGGACAGGGGCTGATGGCTACACCTTC.

The V gene is TRBV2, the J gene TRBJ1-6, with TRBD1 as a possible D gene (5 bases). Germline assignment: CDR1 SNHLY and CDR2 FYNNEI. V shed 4 bases and J shed 9 bases, with 13 bases lying between them. This CDR3 is built from 14 residues. CDR3 in DNA: TGTGCCAGCAGTGTAAGCAGGGAGGGTTCACCCCTCCACTTT. The encoded protein is CASSVSREGSPLHF.

The rearrangement uses TRBV4-2 and TRBJ2-1, with 8 bases lining up with TRBD2. This CDR3 has 16 residues. Losses at the gene ends were 0 bases for V and 4 bases for J; bases not matched to a gene: 5. Germline V gene lookup returns CDR1 LGHNA and CDR2 YNFKEQ. DNA for the CDR3: TGTGCCAGCAGCCAAGATAGCGGCGGGGGGTACAATGAGCAGTTCTTC. Amino acids: CASSQDSGGGYNEQFF.

The chain carries TRBV27 and TRBJ1-5; D is possibly TRBD1 (6 bases). Germline assignment: CDR1 MNHEY and CDR2 SMNVEV (reference sequence). Trimming took off 2 bases at V and 6 bases at J, with 14 bases between the two ends. CDR3 length: 15 residues. This chain's CDR3 is CASSLGGLGGQPQHF. CDR3 nucleotide sequence: TGTGCCAGCAGTTTAGGGGGCCTAGGGGGTCAGCCCCAGCATTTT.

The gene calls are TRBV5-1 and TRBJ2-1, with 8 bases aligning to TRBD2. This CDR3 is 15 amino acids long. Trimming cost V 0 bases and J 3 bases; bases outside gene matches: 2. The germline gives CDR1 SGHRS, CDR2 YFSETQ. The CDR3 reads CASSLEAGDYNEQFF. The CDR3 DNA is TGCGCCAGCAGCTTGGAAGCGGGGGACTACAATGAGCAGTTCTTC.